These T cell receptor beta chains were read from a single sample in a study of cytomegalovirus exposure and HLA in healthy donors. TCRdb's copy holds only in-frame clones and misses some; the assay was immunoSEQ multiplex PCR. The repertoire consists of 130,000 or so clones, with around 83% occurring once and the leading ten covering roughly 7.8%. Sequenced: PBMCs. The source is a woman between 45 and 60 years old in good health and CMV-seropositive. Both conserved end residues are part of each CDR3. A D gene is named only where the DNA matches it firmly. The size field is filled for only some rows; it gives once, few, many or a size class.

TRBV7-2,TRBD2,NA,TRBJ2-3,TGTGCCAGCAGCTCAGGGACTAGCGGGGGGGCCAGGACAGATACGCAGTATTTT,CASSSGTSGGARTDTQYF
TRBV6-1,NA,NA,TRBJ1-5,TGTGCCAGCAGTGACAGGGAGGGAAATCAGCCCCAGCATTTT,CASSDREGNQPQHF
TRBV28,NA,NA,TRBJ1-5,TGTGCCAGCAACCTGGACATCGATAGCAATCAGCCCCAGCATTTT,CASNLDIDSNQPQHF
TRBV25-1,TRBD1,NA,TRBJ1-1,TGTGCCAGCCTCGAGGGGGCGAGCACTGAAGCTTTCTTT,CASLEGASTEAFF
TRBV5-1,TRBD2,NA,TRBJ2-1,TGCGCCAGCAGCTTGAAACTAGCGGGAAATGAGCAGTTCTTC,CASSLKLAGNEQFF
TRBV6-6,NA,NA,TRBJ1-2,TGTGCCAGCAGTCCCACAGGGATTAACTATGGCTACACCTTC,CASSPTGINYGYTF
TRBV9,NA,NA,TRBJ2-5,TGTGCCAGCAGCGTAGCCGGTACGGAGACCCAGTACTTC,CASSVAGTETQYF
TRBV9,NA,NA,TRBJ2-5,TGTGCCAGCAGCGTAAATAGGGGGGGCGCGGAGACCCAGTACTTC,CASSVNRGGAETQYF
TRBV9,TRBD1,NA,TRBJ1-5,TGTGCCAGCAGCGTAGGGGGACAGCCTGGGCAGCCCCAGCATTTT,CASSVGGQPGQPQHF
TRBV7-6,NA,NA,TRBJ1-1,TGTGCCAGCAGCTTACCGGGGGGTGAAGCTTTCTTT,CASSLPGGEAFF
TRBV16,NA,NA,TRBJ2-3,TGTGCCAGCAGCCAGATTTCGGGAACGCAGTATTTT,CASSQISGTQYF
TRBV5-1,TRBD1,NA,TRBJ2-7,TGCGCCAGCAGCCTGGACGACAGGGGGCGTTACGAGCAGTACTTC,CASSLDDRGRYEQYF
TRBV28,NA,NA,TRBJ1-4,TGTGCCAGCAGTCTCCGGGACACAAATGAAAAACTGCTTTTT,CASSLRDTNEKLLF
TRBV5-4,NA,once,TRBJ1-1,TGTGCCAGCAGCTTGTCAACAGGGCTGGAAGCTTTCTTT,CASSLSTGLEAFF
TRBV7-2,TRBD1,NA,TRBJ1-5,TGTGCCAGCAGCTACCGGACAGGGAATCAGCCCCAGCATTTT,CASSYRTGNQPQHF
TRBV5-4,NA,NA,TRBJ1-1,TGTGCCAGCAGCGCAGGGGACACTGAAGCTTTCTTT,CASSAGDTEAFF
TRBV5-1,TRBD1,once,TRBJ1-3,TGCGCCAGCAGCACCAACACAGGGGCCCCTGGAAACACCATATATTTT,CASSTNTGAPGNTIYF
TRBV5-1,TRBD2,few,TRBJ2-7,TGCGCCAGCAGAGGGAGGACTAGCGGGGAGAGCTCCTACGAGCAGTACTTC,CASRGRTSGESSYEQYF
TRBV4-2,TRBD2,NA,TRBJ2-7,TGTGCCAGCAGCCAAGAGTCCCCGGCGGGAGACGAGCAGTACTTC,CASSQESPAGDEQYF
TRBV16,NA,NA,TRBJ2-3,TGTGCCAGCAGCCAATCCTATACGCAGTATTTT,CASSQSYTQYF
TRBV7-7,TRBD2,NA,TRBJ2-1,TGTGCTAGCAGCCTCCAGCGGGAGGGCCGTCTGATCGATGAGCAGTTCTTC,CASSLQREGRLIDEQFF